The rows below give T cell receptor beta chains drawn from one sample of a study of T-cell memory formation after mild COVID-19. In TCRdb, the 5' RACE reads were re-called with MiXCR into one record per CDR3 protein. Of some 330,000 distinct CDR3 sequences listed, 20% to 25% are singletons. Sample: PBMCs or a T cell subset sorted from them (not recorded which). These receptor sequences come from an adult woman who had mild COVID-19 (a few samples of this study predate the infection). Cell type and time point are not known. Each CDR3 is given with its conserved first and last residue. D genes are given only for firm matches. Where a row states a size, it is once, few, many or the class of an expanded clone; other rows omit it.

D gene | clone size | J gene | CDR3 length | V gene | CDR3 DNA | CDR3 protein
NA | few | TRBJ2-2 | 12 | TRBV29-1 | TGCAGCGCCGCGAGGAACACCGGGGAGCTGTTTTTT | CSAARNTGELFF
TRBD2 | few | TRBJ2-1 | 16 | TRBV7-9 | TGTGCCAGCAGCTTAGTGGGTAGCGGGAGGTGGAATGAGCAGTTCTTC | CASSLVGSGRWNEQFF
NA | NA | TRBJ2-7 | 13 | TRBV20-1 | TGCAGTGCAAACAGGTCCCCCTTTTACGAGCAGTACTTC | CSANRSPFYEQYF
NA | NA | TRBJ1-2 | 16 | TRBV7-2 | TGTGCCAGCAGCCCTCGAATTCAGCCAGGAGACTATGGCTACACCTTC | CASSPRIQPGDYGYTF
NA | few | TRBJ1-4 | 15 | TRBV12-3/TRBV12-4 | TGTGCCAGCAGCCCGTCCGGGGTCTCTAATGAAAAACTGTTTTTT | CASSPSGVSNEKLFF
NA | NA | TRBJ1-1 | 13 | TRBV3-1 | TGTGCCAGCAGGGAGACAGCCTATACTGAAGCTTTCTTT | CASRETAYTEAFF
TRBD2 | NA | TRBJ2-1 | 15 | TRBV12-3/TRBV12-4 | TGTGCCAGCAGCATCAGCGGGGGGGCCCGGAATGAGCAGTTCTTC | CASSISGGARNEQFF
TRBD1 | NA | TRBJ1-2 | 14 | TRBV6-2/TRBV6-3 | TGTGCCAGCACTCGGACAGGGAGGGACTATGGCTACACCTTC | CASTRTGRDYGYTF
TRBD1 | NA | TRBJ1-1 | 16 | TRBV7-3 | TGTGCCAGCAGCCAAGGGACAGGGGATGAACAAACTGAAGCTTTCTTT | CASSQGTGDEQTEAFF
NA | NA | TRBJ2-3 | 15 | TRBV11-2 | TGTGCCAGCAGCTCAAACCGACAGAGCACAGATACGCAGTATTTT | CASSSNRQSTDTQYF
TRBD1 | NA | TRBJ1-4 | 16 | TRBV6-5 | TGTGCCAGCAGTTACTCGTGGGACAGGAGTAATGAAAAACTGTTTTTT | CASSYSWDRSNEKLFF
NA | NA | TRBJ1-2 | 13 | TRBV5-6 | TGTGCCAGCAGCTCCTCAGGGGCCTATGGCTACACCTTC | CASSSSGAYGYTF
TRBD1 | NA | TRBJ2-7 | 15 | TRBV18 | TGTGCCAGCTCATCAACACAGGGGGCTGGGGACGAGCAGTACTTC | CASSSTQGAGDEQYF
TRBD1 | few | TRBJ1-2 | 14 | TRBV2 | TGTGCCAGCAGTGAACCTACAGGGGTTGGTGGCTACACCTTC | CASSEPTGVGGYTF
NA | few | TRBJ2-7 | 14 | TRBV7-3 | TGTGCCAGCAGCTTAACCCCGGACAGCTACGAGCAGTACTTC | CASSLTPDSYEQYF
NA | NA | TRBJ1-1 | 14 | TRBV29-1 | TGCAGCGTTACACGGCAAATTCCGAACACTGAAGCTTTCTTT | CSVTRQIPNTEAFF
TRBD1 | few | TRBJ2-5 | 13 | TRBV12-3/TRBV12-4 | TGTGCCAGCCGACTCACAGGGGCTCCGACCCAGTACTTC | CASRLTGAPTQYF
NA | NA | TRBJ2-7 | 14 | TRBV7-3 | TGTGCCAGCAGCTTGACAGAATACTCCTACGAGCAGTACTTC | CASSLTEYSYEQYF
NA | NA | TRBJ1-1 | 11 | TRBV25-1 | TGTGCCAGCACTAACGTGGGTGAAGCTTTCTTT | CASTNVGEAFF
NA | NA | TRBJ1-2 | 13 | TRBV12-3/TRBV12-4 | TGTGCCAGCAGCCCCTCGGGGGGGTTTGGCTACACCTTC | CASSPSGGFGYTF
TRBD2 | NA | TRBJ2-3 | 14 | TRBV6-1 | TGTGCCAGCAGTGTGTCTAGCGGGGGGGGTACGCAGTATTTT | CASSVSSGGGTQYF
NA | few | TRBJ2-5 | 12 | TRBV5-1 | TGCGCCAGCAGCGCACAAAAAGAGACCCAGTACTTC | CASSAQKETQYF
TRBD2 | few | TRBJ2-5 | 17 | TRBV5-1 | TGCGCCAGCGCAGGACGCCCTAGCGGGAGGGCCCAAGAGACCCAGTACTTC | CASAGRPSGRAQETQYF
TRBD2 | few | TRBJ2-5 | 16 | TRBV7-7 | TGTGCCAGCAGCTTAGGTGGCGGGGGACCCCAAGAGACCCAGTACTTC | CASSLGGGGPQETQYF
TRBD2 | few | TRBJ2-1 | 17 | TRBV20-1 | TGCAGTGCTAGGGCTAGCGGGGGGCCCGGGGGCTACAATGAGCAGTTCTTC | CSARASGGPGGYNEQFF
NA | few | TRBJ1-2 | 14 | TRBV15 | TGTGCCACCGGGGGGGCGTCCTTGTCAGAAGGCTACACCTTC | CATGGASLSEGYTF
NA | few | TRBJ2-7 | 14 | TRBV7-2 | TGTGCCAGCAGCTTAGGAGGGCAACTGTCCGAGCAGTACTTC | CASSLGGQLSEQYF
TRBD1 | few | TRBJ2-7 | 13 | TRBV29-1 | TGCAGCGCTTTGACAGGGGATGGCTACGAGCAGTACTTC | CSALTGDGYEQYF
TRBD1 | NA | TRBJ1-4 | 14 | TRBV6-5 | TGTGCCAGCAGGCGGACAGGGCCTAATGAAAAACTGTTTTTT | CASRRTGPNEKLFF
TRBD1 | many | TRBJ2-7 | 14 | TRBV5-1 | TGCGCCAGCAGCCCTCCGGGACAGGGTTACGAGCAGTACTTC | CASSPPGQGYEQYF
TRBD1 | few | TRBJ2-2 | 17 | TRBV9 | TGTGCCAGCAGCGTAGATTGGGGGACAGGATCCACCGGGGAGCTGTTTTTT | CASSVDWGTGSTGELFF
NA | few | TRBJ1-5 | 18 | TRBV6-2/TRBV6-3 | TGTGCCAGCAGTTATACCCCACGATTGGGGAGAAACAATCAGCCCCAGCATTTT | CASSYTPRLGRNNQPQHF
NA | few | TRBJ1-2 | 15 | TRBV7-3 | TGTGCCAGCAGCTTAAACTCGGGCCCCGGCTATGGCTACACCTTC | CASSLNSGPGYGYTF
NA | NA | TRBJ1-5 | 16 | TRBV18 | TGTGCCAGCTCACCTCAAGGTGCCGGCCTGATGGGGCCCCAGCATTTT | CASSPQGAGLMGPQHF
TRBD1 | few | TRBJ1-2 | 17 | TRBV6-5 | TGTGCCAGCAGTTACTCGGAAACCAGGGGGCAGAACTATGGCTACACCTTC | CASSYSETRGQNYGYTF
NA | few | TRBJ1-1 | 13 | TRBV5-1 | TGCGCCAGCAGCGTAGTGGGGAACACTGAAGCTTTCTTT | CASSVVGNTEAFF
NA | few | TRBJ1-1 | 11 | TRBV3-1 | TGTGCCAGCAGCCAAGGAGTGCGGGCTTTCTTT | CASSQGVRAFF
TRBD1 | few | TRBJ1-2 | 13 | TRBV20-1 | TGCAGTGCTAGAGGGACAGGGAGATATGGCTACACCTTC | CSARGTGRYGYTF
NA | NA | TRBJ2-3 | 14 | TRBV7-3 | TGTGCCAGCAGCCCCGGGGTTGTCCCAGATACGCAGTATTTT | CASSPGVVPDTQYF
TRBD1 | NA | TRBJ1-2 | 15 | TRBV19 | TGTGCCAGTAGTATAGGGGACAGGGCTGCCTATGGCTACACCTTC | CASSIGDRAAYGYTF
TRBD2 | NA | TRBJ2-1 | 19 | TRBV3-1 | TGTGCCAGCAGCCAAGATATCGCTAGCGGGGGGGCCAGGAACAATGAGCAGTTCTTC | CASSQDIASGGARNNEQFF
NA | NA | TRBJ2-7 | 14 | TRBV25-1 | TGTGCCAGCAGTGTATCTGACAGCGCCTACGAGCAGTACTTC | CASSVSDSAYEQYF
NA | few | TRBJ2-2 | 14 | TRBV10-3 | TGTGCCATCAGTGCCGGGACATACACCGGGGAGCTGTTTTTT | CAISAGTYTGELFF
TRBD2 | few | TRBJ2-7 | 13 | TRBV18 | TGTGCCAGCTCGGAGCGGGAAAACTACGAGCAGTACTTC | CASSERENYEQYF
TRBD1 | NA | TRBJ1-2 | 10 | TRBV7-9 | TGTGCCGGGACAGAGTATGGCTACACCTTC | CAGTEYGYTF
TRBD2 | NA | TRBJ2-1 | 16 | TRBV24-1 | TGTGCCACCAGTGATGCTAGCGGGAGCTTTAGGAATGAGCAGTTCTTC | CATSDASGSFRNEQFF
NA | few | TRBJ2-2 | 16 | TRBV24-1 | TGTGCCACCAGTGATTTGCGCACGGGAGTCACCGGGGAGCTGTTTTTT | CATSDLRTGVTGELFF
TRBD1 | NA | TRBJ2-7 | 12 | TRBV19 | TGTGGATCCGGGACAGGGAATGGAGAGCAGTACTTC | CGSGTGNGEQYF
TRBD2 | NA | TRBJ2-1 | 15 | TRBV3-1 | TGTGCCAGCAGCCAAGATCGGACTAGCGGTAATGAGCAGTTCTTC | CASSQDRTSGNEQFF
NA | NA | TRBJ1-2 | 13 | TRBV7-9 | TGTGCCAGCAGCTATATCACAAATGATGGCTACACCTTC | CASSYITNDGYTF
NA | few | TRBJ2-1 | 16 | TRBV5-5 | TGTGCCAGCAGCTTGGAACAGGCTGGGGGGTACAATGAGCAGTTCTTC | CASSLEQAGGYNEQFF
TRBD1 | NA | TRBJ2-5 | 17 | TRBV4-1 | TGCGCCAGCAGCCAAGATTTTGGGGCAGGGGGCAGGGAGACCCAGTACTTC | CASSQDFGAGGRETQYF
TRBD1 | NA | TRBJ2-2 | 15 | TRBV20-1 | TGCAGTGCTAGACCCGGGACAGCGAACACCGGGGAGCTGTTTTTT | CSARPGTANTGELFF